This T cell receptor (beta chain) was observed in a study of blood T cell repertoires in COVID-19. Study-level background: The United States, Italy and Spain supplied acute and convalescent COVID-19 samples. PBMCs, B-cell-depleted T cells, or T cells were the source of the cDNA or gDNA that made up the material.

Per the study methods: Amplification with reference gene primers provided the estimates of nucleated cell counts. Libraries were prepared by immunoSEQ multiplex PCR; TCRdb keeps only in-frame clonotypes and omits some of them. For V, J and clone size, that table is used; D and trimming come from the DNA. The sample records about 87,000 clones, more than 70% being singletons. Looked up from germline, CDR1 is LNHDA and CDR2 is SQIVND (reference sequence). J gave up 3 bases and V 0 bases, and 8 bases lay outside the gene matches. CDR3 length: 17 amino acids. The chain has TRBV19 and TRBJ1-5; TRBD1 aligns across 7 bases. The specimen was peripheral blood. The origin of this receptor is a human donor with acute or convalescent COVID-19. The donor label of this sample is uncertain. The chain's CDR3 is CASSIDPPDRFNQPQHF. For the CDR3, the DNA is TGTGCCAGTAGTATAGATCCCCCGGACAGGTTCAATCAGCCCCAGCATTTT.